These 24 T cell receptor beta chains were all obtained from the same sample, sequenced in a study of T cell changes during pregnancy in multiple sclerosis. Sequencing used immunoSEQ multiplex PCR; TCRdb keeps in-frame clones, though not all of them. The sample shows around 63,000 clones, 90% to 95% of them seen only once. This sample comprised peripheral blood, obtained in the third trimester of pregnancy. The receptors here all came from a female donor in good health, enrolled as a control in a pregnancy study.

The chain uses TRBV11-3 and TRBJ2-1; D perhaps matches TRBD2 (6 bases). Trimming stripped 4 bases from V and 3 bases from J, with 13 bases between. Per the germline V gene, CDR1 is SGHNT and CDR2 is YENEEA. This CDR3 is 15 amino acids long. The CDR3 nucleotides are TGTGCCAGCAGCTCAGCAGGAGGGAGCTACAATGAGCAGTTCTTC. Translated, it gives CASSSAGGSYNEQFF.

The rearrangement joins TRBV2 to TRBJ2-3, with D maybe TRBD2 (5 bases). The CDR3 length is 15 residues. The germline V gene has CDR1 SNHLY and CDR2 FYNNEI. Between the trimmed V and J ends, which lost 1 base and 4 bases, there was a span of 12 bases. The CDR3: CASSEVGGFPDTQYF. In DNA form, the CDR3 reads TGTGCCAGCAGTGAAGTTGGAGGATTCCCAGATACGCAGTATTTT.

This sequence joins TRBV19 and TRBJ2-4, with 14 bases lining up with TRBD2. This CDR3 has 17 residues. The V and J ends lost 9 bases and 1 base, in that order; junction bases with no gene match: 8. Germline V gives CDR1 LNHDA, CDR2 SQIVND (reference sequence). The CDR3 sequence is CASGRLAGGQAKNIQYF. The DNA of the CDR3 is TGTGCCAGCGGAAGACTAGCGGGGGGGCAGGCCAAAAACATTCAGTACTTC. Full variable domain (remainder filled in from reference TRBV19 and TRBJ2-4): DGGITQSPKYLFRKEGQNVTLSCEQNLNHDAMYWYRQDPGQGLRLIYYSQIVNDFQKGDIAEGYSVSREKKESFPLTVTSAQKNPTAFYLCASGRLAGGQAKNIQYFGAGTRLSVL.

V and J are TRBV10-3 and TRBJ2-1, with 11 bases that match TRBD2. There are 15 residues in the CDR3. Trimming cost V 9 bases and J 5 bases; bases outside gene matches: 9. Germline V gene sequence: CDR1 ENHRY, CDR2 SYGVKD. Written as DNA, the CDR3 is TGTGCCATACACCCCGGGACTAGCGGTCACAATGAGCAGTTCTTC. Translated: CAIHPGTSGHNEQFF.

The V and J genes are TRBV5-1 and TRBJ2-1; 11 bases line up with TRBD2. The length of the CDR3 is 17 residues. Germline assignment: CDR1 SGHRS and CDR2 YFSETQ. With 4 bases clipped from V and 0 bases from J, the junction kept 6 bases outside the gene matches. CDR3 sequence reads: CASSPSTSGNSYNEQFF. As DNA, the CDR3 is TGCGCCAGCAGCCCCTCGACTAGCGGGAACTCCTACAATGAGCAGTTCTTC.

This chain uses TRBV5-1 with TRBJ2-7; 8 nucleotides agree with TRBD1. V shed 4 bases, J shed 2 bases, and the junction held 8 bases outside the gene matches. CDR1 SGHRS and CDR2 YFSETQ come from the germline V gene. CDR3 length: 15 residues. This CDR3 is CASSPTTGEAYEQYF. The CDR3 nucleotides read TGCGCCAGCAGCCCCACGACAGGGGAGGCCTACGAGCAGTACTTC. The full variable domain, rest sourced from reference TRBV5-1 and TRBJ2-7, is KAGVTQTPRYLIKTRGQQVTLSCSPISGHRSVSWYQQTPGQGLQFLFEYFSETQRNKGNFPGRFSGRQFSNSRSEMNVSTLELGDSALYLCASSPTTGEAYEQYFGPGTRLTVT.

This chain uses TRBV5-4 with TRBJ1-1; D is unclear. The CDR3 covers 13 residues. Germline V gene sequence: CDR1 SGHNT, CDR2 YYREEE (reference sequence). Trimming pared 4 bases from V and 3 bases from J, leaving 10 bases between. CDR3 protein: CASSRERDTEAFF. The CDR3 DNA sequence: TGTGCCAGCAGCAGGGAGAGGGACACTGAAGCTTTCTTT.

The rearrangement links TRBV7-9 to TRBJ1-1, with 9 bases aligning to TRBD1. J was trimmed by 6 bases and V by 5 bases; bases with no gene match: 13. The length of the CDR3 is 16 residues. CDR1 and CDR2 from the germline V gene are SEHNR and FQNEAQ (reference sequence). Here the CDR3 reads CASSRMTGTGIAEAFF. CDR3 nucleotides: TGTGCCAGCAGCCGTATGACCGGGACAGGGATCGCTGAAGCTTTCTTT.

V and J are TRBV30 and TRBJ1-4; a possible D gene is TRBD1 (5 bases). The V end lost 3 bases, the J end lost 4 bases, and 15 bases lay between the germline ends. This CDR3 contains 15 residues. The germline V gene has CDR1 GTSNPN and CDR2 SVGIG (reference sequence). DNA for the CDR3: TGTGCCTGGAGCCGCAGACAGCCGGGTAATGAAAAACTGTTTTTT. Its translation: CAWSRRQPGNEKLFF.

The genes are TRBV5-5 and TRBJ1-5; weak D call: TRBD1 (5 bases). The germline V gene encodes CDR1 SGHKS and CDR2 YYEKEE (reference sequence). The CDR3 covers 15 residues. With 4 bases removed from V and 0 bases from J, the gap between germline ends came to 11 bases. The CDR3 here is CASSRRVGSNQPQHF. CDR3 nucleotides: TGTGCCAGCAGCCGCAGGGTGGGTAGCAATCAGCCCCAGCATTTT.

The chain recombines TRBV11-2 with TRBJ2-2, with TRBD1 matching 9 bases. Germline V gene lookup returns CDR1 SGHAT and CDR2 FQNNGV. CDR3 size: 15 residues. V dropped 3 bases and J dropped 6; count of bases not matched to a gene: 5. The DNA of the CDR3 is TGTGCCAGCAGCTTCAACAGGGGGCGTTCCGGGGAGCTGTTTTTT. It codes for CASSFNRGRSGELFF.

CDR3 region: CAISETTGLGSSYEQYF. CDR3 nucleotides: TGTGCCATCAGTGAGACCACCGGACTAGGGAGCTCCTACGAGCAGTACTTC. The chain carries TRBV10-3 and TRBJ2-7, with 7 bases aligning to TRBD2. Germline V gene lookup returns CDR1 ENHRY and CDR2 SYGVKD. V dropped 2 bases and J dropped 0; count of bases not matched to a gene: 10. There are 17 residues in the CDR3.

The V gene is TRBV4-1, the J gene TRBJ1-4; D is undetermined. V lost 6 bases and J 3 bases, leaving 11 bases between the germline ends. The germline CDR1 and CDR2 sequences are MGHRA and YSYEKL. CDR3 length: 14 amino acids. CDR3 coding DNA: TGCGCCAGCAGTAAGACACTTCCTAATGAAAAACTGTTTTTT. Translating it yields CASSKTLPNEKLFF.

Only one count was recorded for this clone. The chain recombines TRBV10-3 with TRBJ1-6; 9 bases fit TRBD1. CDR3 length: 15 residues. V lost 4 bases to trimming and J lost 7 bases; unmatched junction nucleotides: 5. Germline V gives CDR1 ENHRY, CDR2 SYGVKD. This chain's CDR3 is CAISGSGQGNSPLHF. CDR3 DNA: TGTGCCATCAGTGGTTCGGGACAGGGAAATTCACCCCTCCACTTT.

The chain links TRBV7-9 to TRBJ2-7; 8 bases align to TRBD1. This CDR3 is 13 amino acids long. The germline V gene encodes CDR1 SEHNR and CDR2 FQNEAQ (reference sequence). V was clipped by 6 bases and J by 7 bases; unmatched bases: 8. CDR3 nucleotide sequence: TGTGCCAGCAGACTAGACAGGGGCCGGGAGCAGTACTTC. Translated, it gives CASRLDRGREQYF.

V is TRBV10-3 and J is TRBJ2-7, with D possibly being TRBD1 (6 bases). The ends were cut back, 7 bases at V and 4 bases at J, with 20 bases in the middle. The germline gives CDR1 ENHRY, CDR2 SYGVKD. The CDR3 has 15 residues. CDR3 nucleotide sequence: TGTGCCATCATGAGATCAGACAGGAAAGGGTACGAGCAGTACTTC. This encodes CAIMRSDRKGYEQYF.

In DNA, the CDR3 is TGTGCCAGCAGACGTCGGACAGGGAACACCGGGGAGCTGTTTTTT. It yields the protein CASRRRTGNTGELFF. The chain joins TRBV27 to TRBJ2-2, with 7 bases identical to TRBD1. With 6 bases clipped from V and 1 base from J, the junction kept 5 bases outside the gene matches. Germline V lookup: CDR1 MNHEY, CDR2 SMNVEV (reference sequence). CDR3 length: 15 residues.

The CDR3 spells CASSQDLGRTGSEQYF. Written as DNA, the CDR3 is TGTGCCAGCAGCCAAGATCTTGGCCGGACAGGGTCCGAGCAGTACTTC. The V gene is TRBV4-2, the J gene TRBJ2-7, with 8 nucleotides matching TRBD1. The length of the CDR3 is 16 residues. The germline V gene has CDR1 LGHNA and CDR2 YNFKEQ. V trimming: 0 bases; J trimming: 6 bases; junction bases outside the gene matches: 10.

This chain links TRBV4-1 with TRBJ2-7; 10 positions agree with TRBD1. The V gene's germline CDR1 is MGHRA and CDR2 YSYEKL. The CDR3 contains 14 residues. J lost 2 bases, V lost 4 bases, and 2 bases had no gene match. The CDR3 coding sequence is TGCGCCAGCAGCCTCGGACAGGGGGCCTACGAGCAGTACTTC. Translating it yields CASSLGQGAYEQYF.

This clone came up once. The J gene is TRBJ2-5, the V gene TRBV5-1, with D possibly being TRBD1 (5 bases). This CDR3 spans 14 amino acids. V lost 3 bases and J 1 base, leaving 10 bases between the germline ends. Germline CDR1 is SGHRS and CDR2 is YFSETQ. This chain's CDR3 is CASSSPTVQETQYF. Here the CDR3 DNA reads TGCGCCAGCAGCTCCCCGACAGTCCAAGAGACCCAGTACTTC. The full variable domain, rest sourced from reference TRBV5-1 and TRBJ2-5, is KAGVTQTPRYLIKTRGQQVTLSCSPISGHRSVSWYQQTPGQGLQFLFEYFSETQRNKGNFPGRFSGRQFSNSRSEMNVSTLELGDSALYLCASSSPTVQETQYFGPGTRLLVL.

As DNA, the CDR3 is TGTGCCATCAGTGAGTCACTAGCGGGAGGGCCTCGAAACAATGAGCAGTTCTTC. Its translation is CAISESLAGGPRNNEQFF. The genes are TRBV10-3 and TRBJ2-1; 13 bases are a match to TRBD2. The V gene end was trimmed by 0 bases and the J gene end by 5 bases; junction bases not matched to a gene: 7. Per the germline V gene, CDR1 is ENHRY and CDR2 is SYGVKD. The CDR3 covers 18 residues.

This clone was seen a handful of times. J is TRBJ1-1 and V is TRBV7-9; 7 positions agree with TRBD1. The CDR3 covers 15 residues. Per the germline V gene, CDR1 is SEHNR and CDR2 is FQNEAQ (reference sequence). Trimming removed 5 bases from V and 2 bases from J; junction bases left unmatched: 8. CDR3 sequence reads: CASSQPRQGNTEAFF. In DNA, the CDR3 is TGTGCCAGCAGCCAGCCTAGACAGGGTAACACTGAAGCTTTCTTT.

This chain connects TRBV30 to TRBJ2-7, with 10 bases identical to TRBD1. The length of the CDR3 is 15 residues. V lost 0 bases to trimming and J lost 5 bases; unmatched junction nucleotides: 7. CDR1 and CDR2 (germline): GTSNPN, SVGIG (reference sequence). This CDR3 is CAWSVPRQGANEQYF. The CDR3 coding sequence is TGTGCCTGGAGTGTACCCCGACAGGGGGCTAACGAGCAGTACTTC.

The V and J genes are TRBV30 and TRBJ2-7, with 9 bases matching TRBD1. The CDR3 has 15 amino acids. From germline, CDR1 is GTSNPN and CDR2 SVGIG (reference sequence). V trimming: 2 bases; J trimming: 2 bases; junction bases outside the gene matches: 7. Here the CDR3 reads CAWSPGQGLPYEQYF. CDR3 nucleotide sequence: TGTGCCTGGAGTCCCGGACAGGGGCTCCCCTACGAGCAGTACTTC.